Below are 20 T cell receptor beta chains sequenced from a single sample in a study of regulatory T cells in long-lasting Graves disease. Library construction for TCR beta used iRepertoire HTBI primers and Arm-PCR of CDR3 regions. Each CDR3 protein gets one entry after TCRdb re-called the multiplex PCR reads with MiXCR. The data contain 350,000 to 550,000 distinct CDR3 sequences, about a sixth of them singletons. The time point here: newly diagnosed GD, antithyroid drugs for less than 3 months. From PBMCs, RNA was extracted and then used to make the TCR library. These sequences were also reported in another study, on T cells in Graves' hyperthyroidism and ophthalmopathy.

This sample comprised peripheral blood mononuclear cells (PBMCs), obtained at new diagnosis, from a patient treated with antithyroid drugs. The receptors stem from a woman younger than 35 with Graves disease.

Details on this clonotype: A read error likely explains this, since a far larger clone differs by one base. V is TRBV2 and J is TRBJ2-7; no firm D call. V was cut by 6 bases and J by 2 bases, with 5 bases left in between. The CDR3 has 11 amino acids. The germline CDR1 and CDR2 sequences are SNHLY and FYNNEI. CDR3 sequence: CASSETYEQYF. CDR3 in DNA: TGTGCCAGCAGCGAAACCTACGAGCAGTACTTC. The whole variable domain, filled in from reference TRBV2 and TRBJ2-7, reads EPEVTQTPSHQVTQMGQEVILRCVPISNHLYFYWYRQILGQKVEFLVSFYNNEISEKSEIFDDQFSVERPDGSNFTLKIRSTKLEDSAMYFCASSETYEQYFGPGTRLTVT.

This clonotype came up many times. The rearrangement joins TRBV4-2 to TRBJ2-1, with TRBD2 matching 11 bases. The CDR3 has 20 amino acids. V lost 0 bases, J lost 1 base, and 11 bases stayed unmatched. Germline V gene sequence: CDR1 LGHNA, CDR2 YNFKEQ. CDR3 protein: CASSQDHAPRLAGSYNEQFF. CDR3 in DNA: TGTGCCAGCAGCCAAGATCATGCCCCCCGACTAGCGGGGTCCTACAATGAGCAGTTCTTC.

The chain has TRBV6-1 and TRBJ2-3, with D perhaps TRBD2 (6 bases). Trimming left V 7 bases short and J 2 bases short, with 16 bases between. Germline-derived CDR1 and CDR2 are MNHNS and SASEGT. This CDR3 is built from 15 residues. The chain's CDR3 is CASTPGTYPTDTQYF. The DNA for the CDR3 is TGTGCCAGCACCCCCGGGACTTACCCCACAGATACGCAGTATTTT.

There are many counts of this clonotype. The chain is built from TRBV7-2 and TRBJ2-7, with D possibly being TRBD1 (6 bases). The V end was cut by 5 bases, the J end by 0 bases, with 14 bases between. Germline CDR1 SGHTA, CDR2 FQGNSA. The CDR3 totals 15 residues. The chain's CDR3 is CASSRVVGGSYEQYF. The DNA of the CDR3 is TGTGCCAGCAGCCGTGTGGTAGGGGGCTCCTACGAGCAGTACTTC.

This clonotype was counted ten times or more. The CDR3 sequence is CASSLGTGYNEQFF. CDR3 DNA sequence: TGTGCCAGCAGCTTGGGTACAGGGTACAATGAGCAGTTCTTC. This sequence joins TRBV11-2 and TRBJ2-1; perhaps TRBD1 as D (6 bases). CDR1 and CDR2 from the germline V gene are SGHAT and FQNNGV. With 3 bases removed from V and 4 bases from J, the gap between germline ends came to 10 bases. The CDR3 has 14 residues.

Details on this clonotype: A much larger clone differs from this one at a single base, so this may be a read error. This rearrangement joins TRBV11-1 to TRBJ2-1, with D unclear. V was trimmed by 1 base and J by 6 bases, leaving 7 bases between them. This CDR3 has 13 residues. Germline CDR1 reads SGHAT; CDR2 reads FQDESV (reference sequence). The CDR3 DNA is TGTGCCAGCAGCTTAGTTCAGTGCAATGAGCAGTTCTTC. Protein sequence: CASSLVQCNEQFF.

The sample holds many counts of this clonotype. The chain uses TRBV10-3 and TRBJ1-2; D call uncertain. The CDR3 length is 13 residues. V dropped 6 bases and J dropped 4 bases, with 12 bases sitting between them. CDR1 and CDR2 (germline): ENHRY, SYGVKD. The CDR3 DNA is TGTGCCATCAGCGCCTTAACGGGCTATGGCTACACCTTC. It encodes CAISALTGYGYTF.

This clonotype was counted a few times. J is TRBJ2-7 and V is TRBV5-1, with 7 bases matching TRBD2. The CDR3 is 18 residues long. Germline V CDR1 and CDR2: SGHRS, YFSETQ. The junction had 16 bases not matched to a gene; V was cut back by 4 bases and J by 0 bases. The CDR3 nucleotides read TGCGCCAGCAGCATCGCCGGGACTAACAATAGATTCTCCTACGAGCAGTACTTC. Translated, it gives CASSIAGTNNRFSYEQYF.

This clonotype was detected many times. The rearrangement uses TRBV28 and TRBJ1-1; D is ambiguous. CDR1 is MDHEN, CDR2 SYDVKM, per germline. The V end lost 5 bases, the J end lost 7 bases, and 14 bases lay between the germline ends. CDR3 length equals 13 residues. The CDR3 nucleotides read TGTGCCAGCAGTCCCTTACGTGGAGTTGAAGCTTTCTTT. Translated: CASSPLRGVEAFF. Filled out from reference TRBV28 and TRBJ1-1, the complete variable domain reads DVKVTQSSRYLVKRTGEKVFLECVQDMDHENMFWYRQDPGLGLRLIYFSYDVKMKEKGDIPEGYSVSREKKERFSLILESASTNQTSMYLCASSPLRGVEAFFGQGTRLTVV.

In this sample, this clonotype turned up many times. The V call is TRBV11-2, the J call TRBJ2-7; D is undetermined. Trimming removed 1 base from V and 3 bases from J, with 13 bases in between. Germline CDR1 reads SGHAT; CDR2 reads FQNNGV. CDR3 size: 15 residues. The CDR3 region has the DNA TGTGCCAGCAGCTTAGTTGGAGTAACCCTCTACGAGCAGTACTTC. Protein product: CASSLVGVTLYEQYF.

The sample holds many counts of this clonotype. The V call is TRBV11-2, the J call TRBJ2-1; TRBD2 aligns across 7 bases. The CDR3 runs to 15 residues. The junction had 9 bases not matched to a gene; V was cut back by 4 bases and J by 6 bases. Germline V gives CDR1 SGHAT, CDR2 FQNNGV. CDR3 sequence reads: CASSYGREFRNEQFF. As DNA, the CDR3 is TGTGCCAGCAGCTACGGGCGGGAGTTCCGCAATGAGCAGTTCTTC.

This clonotype was counted many times. The chain joins TRBV7-2 to TRBJ2-7; 7 positions agree with TRBD2. The CDR3 sequence is 14 residues long. The germline CDR1 and CDR2 sequences are SGHTA and FQGNSA. The junction had 9 bases not matched to a gene; V was cut back by 4 bases and J by 6 bases. CDR3 nucleotide sequence: TGTGCCAGCAGCTCTGGACTAGTTGAACCCGAGCAGTACTTC. It yields the protein CASSSGLVEPEQYF.

Only a few counts were recorded for this clonotype. The chain employs TRBV5-8 and TRBJ1-2, with D perhaps matching TRBD1 (6 bases). CDR1 is SGHTS, CDR2 YDEGEE, per germline. Trimming shortened V by 3 bases and J by 6 bases, and 12 bases separated the two germline ends. The CDR3 runs 13 residues. In nucleotides, the CDR3 is TGTGCCAGCAGCTGGAACAGGGAGGATGGCTACACCTTC. Translating it yields CASSWNREDGYTF.

This clonotype was observed at least ten times. The chain combines TRBV11-2 with TRBJ2-1; no reliable D call. The CDR3 is 13 amino acids. V lost 4 bases and J lost 3, with 7 bases in between. Germline CDR1 is SGHAT and CDR2 is FQNNGV. The CDR3 DNA follows: TGTGCCAGCAGCTCCTCCTTCTACAATGAGCAGTTCTTC. Protein sequence: CASSSSFYNEQFF.

The gene calls are TRBV11-3 and TRBJ2-3; D might be TRBD2 (5 bases). V was clipped by 5 bases and J by 2 bases, with 17 bases between them. The length of the CDR3 is 16 residues. The germline V gene has CDR1 SGHNT and CDR2 YENEEA. The CDR3 protein is CASSPPLRDDTDTQYF. CDR3 nucleotides: TGTGCCAGCAGCCCCCCCCTACGGGATGACACAGATACGCAGTATTTT.

V usage is TRBV20-1 and J usage is TRBJ2-1, with D uncertain. Germline CDR1 DFQATT, CDR2 SNEGSKA (reference sequence). V lost 6 bases and J 8 bases, leaving 17 bases between the germline ends. The CDR3 is made up of 13 amino acids. CDR3 in amino acids: CSASFPLRHEQFF. CDR3 coding DNA: TGCAGTGCCTCCTTCCCCCTGCGCCATGAGCAGTTCTTC.

This clonotype was observed many times. V and J are TRBV7-2 and TRBJ2-5; 10 nucleotides agree with TRBD1. Germline V gene data show CDR1 as SGHTA and CDR2 as FQGNSA. The CDR3 totals 15 residues. J lost 5 bases, V lost 4 bases, and 7 bases had no gene match. The CDR3 reads CASSSPGQGLETQYF. The CDR3 DNA reads as TGTGCCAGCAGCTCCCCGGGACAGGGGCTTGAGACCCAGTACTTC.

This clonotype was seen repeatedly, ten times or more. The chain couples TRBV4-1 to TRBJ2-3; a weak D match, TRBD2 (6 bases). The germline CDR1 and CDR2 sequences are MGHRA and YSYEKL. Trimming took 0 bases from V and 2 from J, leaving 9 bases between them. The length of the CDR3 is 15 residues. The CDR3: CASSQDGGATDTQYF. In DNA, the CDR3 is TGCGCCAGCAGCCAAGACGGCGGGGCCACAGATACGCAGTATTTT.

For the CDR3, the DNA is TGTGCCAGTAGTTGGGGGTCAAGCGGCCCAGCTTTCTTT. It codes for CASSWGSSGPAFF. The V call is TRBV19, the J call TRBJ1-1, with D perhaps matching TRBD1 (5 bases). Germline V gene sequence: CDR1 LNHDA, CDR2 SQIVND (reference sequence). The CDR3 totals 13 residues. With 5 bases removed from V and 10 bases from J, the gap between germline ends came to 17 bases. The full variable domain, in which reference TRBV19 and TRBJ1-1 provide the parts outside the CDR3, is DGGITQSPKYLFRKEGQNVTLSCEQNLNHDAMYWYRQDPGQGLRLIYYSQIVNDFQKGDIAEGYSVSREKKESFPLTVTSAQKNPTAFYLCASSWGSSGPAFFGQGTRLTVV.

J is TRBJ2-1 and V is TRBV6-1; 10 positions match TRBD1. J gave up 8 bases and V 5 bases, and 12 bases lay outside the gene matches. Germline values: CDR1 MNHNS, CDR2 SASEGT. This CDR3 contains 16 residues. The CDR3 protein is CASSPAPGQGQDEQFF. The CDR3 nucleotides are TGTGCCAGCAGTCCGGCACCGGGACAGGGGCAGGATGAGCAGTTCTTC.